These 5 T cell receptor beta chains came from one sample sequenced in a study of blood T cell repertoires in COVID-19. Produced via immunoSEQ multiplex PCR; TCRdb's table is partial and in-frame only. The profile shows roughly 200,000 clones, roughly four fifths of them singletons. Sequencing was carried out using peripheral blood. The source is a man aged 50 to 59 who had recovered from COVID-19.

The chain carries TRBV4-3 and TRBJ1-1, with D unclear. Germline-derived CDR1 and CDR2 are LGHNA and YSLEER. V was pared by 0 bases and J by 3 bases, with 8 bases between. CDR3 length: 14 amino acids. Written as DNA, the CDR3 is TGCGCCAGCAGCCAAGATGGGAGATACACTGAAGCTTTCTTT. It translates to CASSQDGRYTEAFF.

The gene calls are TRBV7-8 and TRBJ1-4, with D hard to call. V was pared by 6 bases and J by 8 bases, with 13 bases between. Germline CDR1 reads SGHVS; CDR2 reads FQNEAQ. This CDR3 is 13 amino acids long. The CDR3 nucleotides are TGTGCCAGCAGATACGATTGGAGGGAAAAACTGTTTTTT. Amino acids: CASRYDWREKLFF.

CDR3 sequence reads: CASSLTGTGGRAFF. For the CDR3, the DNA is TGTGCCAGCAGTCTTACCGGGACAGGGGGAAGGGCTTTCTTT. V gene TRBV27 combines with J gene TRBJ1-1; 11 bases are a match to TRBD1. CDR1 is MNHEY and CDR2 is SMNVEV in the germline V gene (reference sequence). Trimming cost V 5 bases and J 11 bases; bases outside gene matches: 10. The CDR3 has 14 residues.

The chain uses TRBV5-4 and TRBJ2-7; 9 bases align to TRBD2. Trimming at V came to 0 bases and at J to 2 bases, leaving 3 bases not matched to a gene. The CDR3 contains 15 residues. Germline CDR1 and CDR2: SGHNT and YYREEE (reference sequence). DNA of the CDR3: TGTGCCAGCAGCTTGGAGTTAGCGGGAGCCTACGAGCAGTACTTC. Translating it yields CASSLELAGAYEQYF.

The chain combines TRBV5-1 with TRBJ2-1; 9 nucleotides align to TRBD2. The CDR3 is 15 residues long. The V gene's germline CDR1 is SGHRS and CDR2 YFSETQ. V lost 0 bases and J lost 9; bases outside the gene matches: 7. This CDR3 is CASSLVSGRNREQFF. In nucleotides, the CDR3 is TGCGCCAGCAGCTTGGTTAGCGGGAGAAATCGTGAGCAGTTCTTC.